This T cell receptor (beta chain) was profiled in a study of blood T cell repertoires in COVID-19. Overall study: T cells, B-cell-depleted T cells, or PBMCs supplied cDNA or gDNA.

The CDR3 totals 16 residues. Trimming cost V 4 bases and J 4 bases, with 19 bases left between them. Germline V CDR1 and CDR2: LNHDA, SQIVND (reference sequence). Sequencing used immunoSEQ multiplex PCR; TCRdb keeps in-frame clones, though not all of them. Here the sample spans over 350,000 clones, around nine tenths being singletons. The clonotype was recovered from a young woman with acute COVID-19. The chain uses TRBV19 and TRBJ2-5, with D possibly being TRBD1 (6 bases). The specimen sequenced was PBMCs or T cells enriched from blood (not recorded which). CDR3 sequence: CASSTTQGALIETQYF. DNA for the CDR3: TGTGCCAGTAGTACAACACAGGGTGCCCTCATAGAGACCCAGTACTTC.